Listed below are T cell receptor beta chains from one sample, sequenced in a study of cytomegalovirus exposure and HLA in healthy donors. Data came from immunoSEQ multiplex PCR; TCRdb stores just in-frame clones and leaves some out. In the table there are more than 150,000 clones, 80% of which are singletons. Material for sequencing was PBMCs. The receptors were gathered from a woman between 25 and 40 years old in good health and CMV-seronegative. Each CDR3 is given with its conserved first and last residue. A D gene is named only where the DNA matches it firmly. The size entry is marked missing in some rows and otherwise reads once, few, many or a size class.

J: TRBJ2-5
D: TRBD1
V: TRBV2
size: -
DNA: TGTGCCAGCAGGGGGCCGGACAGGCTGACCCAGTACTTC
CDR3: CASRGPDRLTQYF

J: TRBJ2-3
D: TRBD1
V: TRBV10-3
size: -
DNA: TGTGCCATCAGGTCGGGGACAGACACAGATACGCAGTATTTT
CDR3: CAIRSGTDTDTQYF

J: TRBJ2-7
D: TRBD2
V: TRBV10-3
size: -
DNA: TGTGCCATCAGCGGGACTAGCGGGGGATACTACGAGCAGTACTTC
CDR3: CAISGTSGGYYEQYF

J: TRBJ2-1
D: TRBD1
V: TRBV19
size: -
DNA: TGTGCCAGTAGTATTCGACAGGGTTGGAGTGAGCAGTTCTTC
CDR3: CASSIRQGWSEQFF

J: TRBJ2-1
D: -
V: TRBV7-3
size: -
DNA: TGTGCCAGCAGCTTATCGGGTCATGAGCAGTTCTTC
CDR3: CASSLSGHEQFF

J: TRBJ2-1
D: TRBD2
V: TRBV11-2
size: -
DNA: TGTGCCAGCAGTTCAACAGCGGGGGGCCGTTACAATGAGCAGTTCTTC
CDR3: CASSSTAGGRYNEQFF

J: TRBJ1-4
D: TRBD1
V: TRBV15
size: -
DNA: TGTGCCACCAATCCGGGACAGATGAACACTAATGAAAAACTGTTTTTT
CDR3: CATNPGQMNTNEKLFF

J: TRBJ2-7
D: -
V: TRBV11-2
size: -
DNA: TGTGCCAGCAGCTTCCGGGACTCCCTCTCCTACGAGCAGTACTTC
CDR3: CASSFRDSLSYEQYF

J: TRBJ2-1
D: -
V: TRBV28
size: -
DNA: TGTGCCAGCAGTCCAACTAGTCTCCATGAGCAGTTCTTC
CDR3: CASSPTSLHEQFF

J: TRBJ1-5
D: -
V: TRBV21-1
size: once
DNA: TGTGCCAGCAGCGGGGCGACAGGGGATGAGGTCAATCAGCCCCAGCATTTT
CDR3: CASSGATGDEVNQPQHF

J: TRBJ1-1
D: -
V: TRBV7-2
size: -
DNA: TGTGCCAGCAGCTTAGACTTATGGTCCACTGAAGCTTTCTTT
CDR3: CASSLDLWSTEAFF

J: TRBJ2-1
D: -
V: TRBV7-3
size: -
DNA: TGTGCCAGCAGCCATGGGGCGGGGCCCCGCTATGAGCAGTTCTTC
CDR3: CASSHGAGPRYEQFF

J: TRBJ1-2
D: -
V: TRBV7-3
size: once
DNA: TGTGCCAGCAGCTTAGGGGGGACCTATGGCTACACCTTC
CDR3: CASSLGGTYGYTF

J: TRBJ2-2
D: -
V: TRBV5-1
size: -
DNA: TGCGCCAGCAGCTTACAGGCGAACACCGGGGAGCTGTTTTTT
CDR3: CASSLQANTGELFF

J: TRBJ1-5
D: -
V: TRBV19
size: -
DNA: TGTGCCAGTACCCCGATCCAGAGCAATCAGCCCCAGCATTTT
CDR3: CASTPIQSNQPQHF